The present entry profiles one TCR beta chain with its context. Its target is unknown. The data are from a study of blood T cells in healthy people across ages. Whole-study findings and limits: Older age coincided with a roughly linear decline in TCR beta diversity per million T cells. More naive CD4+ cells and higher diversity were found in long-lived than in aged donors.

A second PCR of 7 to 11 cycles used a sample-barcoded 5' primer and a J-beta primer mix. Through a template-switch adaptor with 12 random nucleotides, each cDNA molecule received a tag. TCRdb ran MiXCR on the 5' RACE reads and lists one entry per CDR3 protein. The sample has 650,000 to 800,000 distinct CDR3 sequences; over 40% are singletons. The germline V gene encodes CDR1 SNHLY and CDR2 FYNNEI. V lost 5 bases, J lost 1 base, and 3 bases stayed unmatched. This CDR3 spans 14 amino acids. The authors isolated at least 6 million PBMCs per sample. Sequenced input: blood. This receptor was taken from a woman older than 75 in good health. The chain has TRBV2 and TRBJ2-5; 8 bases map to TRBD1. CDR3 sequence reads: CASSSDRVQETQYF. For the CDR3, the DNA is TGTGCCAGCAGTTCGGACAGGGTCCAAGAGACCCAGTACTTC.